A single sample gave rise to the 10 T cell receptor beta chains below, sequenced in a study of blood T cells in healthy people across ages (dated by TCRdb to 2014 to 2015). Libraries were constructed by 5' RACE. The listed sequencing device is Illumina HiSeq 2500. A second roughly 7 to 11 cycle PCR used a sample-barcoded 5' primer and a J-beta primer mix. In TCRdb, the public reads were trimmed at Q25 with fastp and aligned with MiXCR, with productive beta chains retained. For every CDR3 protein sequence, its rows merge into one entry that carries the most common genes and DNA. Across this sample there are roughly 900,000 distinct CDR3 sequences, with about 28% seen only once. The ten largest make up around a sixth of the sample. The sample consisted of blood. The receptors were sampled from a woman aged 80 or over in good health.

This clonotype showed up many times. The chain carries TRBV15 and TRBJ2-5; no definite D call. In germline, CDR1 is LNHNV, CDR2 YYDKDF (reference sequence). V lost 0 bases and J 9 bases, leaving 8 bases between the germline ends. The CDR3 runs 12 residues. CDR3 in amino acids: CATSRDFTAQYF. CDR3 bases: TGTGCCACCAGCAGAGATTTCACTGCCCAGTACTTC.

The chain recombines TRBV29-1 with TRBJ2-3; D not certain. The CDR3 runs 13 residues. Germline CDR1 and CDR2: SQVTM and ANQGSEA. V was trimmed by 4 bases and J by 2 bases, leaving 10 bases between them. The CDR3 region has the DNA TGCAGCGTTGGAATGTCGGCCACAGATACGCAGTATTTT. It specifies CSVGMSATDTQYF.

This clonotype was seen at least ten times. V is TRBV29-1 and J is TRBJ1-1; D is uncertain. Germline V gene lookup returns CDR1 SQVTM and CDR2 ANQGSEA. V gave up 5 bases and J gave up 1 base, with 17 bases separating them. The CDR3 sequence is 15 residues long. Here the CDR3 DNA reads TGCAGCGTTCTTGATCCGTCAGTCGGGAACACTGAAGCTTTCTTT. This sequence encodes CSVLDPSVGNTEAFF. Full variable domain (missing parts from reference TRBV29-1 and TRBJ1-1): SAVISQKPSRDICQRGTSLTIQCQVDSQVTMMFWYRQQPGQSLTLIATANQGSEATYESGFVIDKFPISRPNLTFSTLTVSNMSPEDSSIYLCSVLDPSVGNTEAFFGQGTRLTVV.

This chain uses TRBV20-1 with TRBJ2-7; D unclear. Trimming stripped 6 bases from V and 8 bases from J, with 14 bases between. The CDR3 covers 11 residues. Germline CDR1 and CDR2: DFQATT and SNEGSKA (reference sequence). This CDR3 reads CSAINVPQQYF. CDR3 DNA: TGCAGTGCCATTAATGTACCACAGCAGTACTTC.

This clonotype was counted at least ten times. The gene calls are TRBV20-1 and TRBJ2-5, with D possibly being TRBD2 (5 bases). Germline assignment: CDR1 DFQATT and CDR2 SNEGSKA (reference sequence). The ends were cut back, 3 bases at V and 2 bases at J, with 13 bases in the middle. This CDR3 comprises 14 residues. The CDR3 DNA sequence: TGCAGTGCTAGGGAGGCGACTTCTCAAGAGACCCAGTACTTC. It encodes CSAREATSQETQYF.

This clonotype has a count of ten or more. The rearrangement uses TRBV5-1 and TRBJ2-7, with TRBD1 matching over 9 bases. With 7 bases clipped from V and 3 bases from J, the junction kept 8 bases outside the gene matches. Germline V gives CDR1 SGHRS, CDR2 YFSETQ. This CDR3 is 14 amino acids long. The CDR3 protein is CASGAGTGNYEQYF. The CDR3 region has the DNA TGCGCCAGCGGTGCCGGGACAGGGAACTACGAGCAGTACTTC. The full variable domain, its missing parts supplied by reference TRBV5-1 and TRBJ2-7, is KAGVTQTPRYLIKTRGQQVTLSCSPISGHRSVSWYQQTPGQGLQFLFEYFSETQRNKGNFPGRFSGRQFSNSRSEMNVSTLELGDSALYLCASGAGTGNYEQYFGPGTRLTVT.

This clonotype has a count of ten or more. CDR3 sequence: CASSEVLAGDTQYF. CDR3 DNA: TGTGCCAGCAGTGAAGTACTAGCAGGAGATACGCAGTATTTT. This sequence joins TRBV2 and TRBJ2-3; D may be TRBD2 (6 bases). From germline, CDR1 is SNHLY and CDR2 FYNNEI. V dropped 1 base and J dropped 5 bases, with 10 bases sitting between them. The CDR3 loop spans 14 amino acids. Full variable domain (rest looked up from reference TRBV2 and TRBJ2-3): EPEVTQTPSHQVTQMGQEVILRCVPISNHLYFYWYRQILGQKVEFLVSFYNNEISEKSEIFDDQFSVERPDGSNFTLKIRSTKLEDSAMYFCASSEVLAGDTQYFGPGTRLTVL.

This clonotype was seen only a few times. With a much larger clone just one base away, this may be a read error. This rearrangement joins TRBV7-9 to TRBJ2-5; 7 bases fit TRBD2. The end of the DNA aligns better with TRBJ2-7, so the J call may be wrong. Looked up from germline, CDR1 is SEHNR and CDR2 is FQNEAQ (reference sequence). The CDR3 loop spans 13 amino acids. CDR3 bases: TGTGCCAGCCGCCGAGGGACTACGGGCGAGCAGTACTTC. Residues: CASRRGTTGEQYF.

This clonotype was detected many times. The rearrangement joins TRBV5-1 to TRBJ2-1, with D maybe TRBD2 (7 bases). The V gene's germline CDR1 is SGHRS and CDR2 YFSETQ. The CDR3 has 17 amino acids. The V end was cut by 4 bases, the J end by 0 bases, with 17 bases between. CDR3 in DNA: TGCGCCAGCAGCCACACAAAGGGGGGGGGCTCCTACAATGAGCAGTTCTTC. Translating gives CASSHTKGGGSYNEQFF.

To note about this clonotype: One end of the junction is discordant with germline, which a read error may explain. V is TRBV7-9 and J is TRBJ2-5; D gene unclear. This CDR3 contains 15 residues. Germline CDR1 SEHNR, CDR2 FQNEAQ (reference sequence). The CDR3 DNA reads as TGTACCAGCAGCCTCGACACAAGTAATGGAGAGACCCAGTACTTC. Translating it yields CTSSLDTSNGETQYF.